This T cell receptor (beta chain) was identified during a study of T-cell memory formation after mild COVID-19. Study-level information: The TCR clusters were mostly specific to one donor.

Germline V gene lookup returns CDR1 MNHEY and CDR2 SVGEGT. The CDR3 is 15 amino acids. TCRdb reprocessed the 5' RACE reads with MiXCR, giving one entry per CDR3 protein. The table lists some 45,000 distinct CDR3 sequences, 27% of them singletons, with around two fifths in the top ten. The chain employs TRBV6-2 or TRBV6-3 and TRBJ2-7; tentative D call: TRBD1 (5 bases). The sample was PBMCs or a T cell subset sorted from them (not recorded which). The clonotype originates from a man between 18 and 35 years old who had mild COVID-19 (a few samples of this study predate the infection). Cell type and time point are not known. In DNA form, the CDR3 reads TGTGCCAGCAGTTACGGCCGCGACAGTTCCTACGTGCAGTACGTC. Its protein product is CASSYGRDSSYVQYV.